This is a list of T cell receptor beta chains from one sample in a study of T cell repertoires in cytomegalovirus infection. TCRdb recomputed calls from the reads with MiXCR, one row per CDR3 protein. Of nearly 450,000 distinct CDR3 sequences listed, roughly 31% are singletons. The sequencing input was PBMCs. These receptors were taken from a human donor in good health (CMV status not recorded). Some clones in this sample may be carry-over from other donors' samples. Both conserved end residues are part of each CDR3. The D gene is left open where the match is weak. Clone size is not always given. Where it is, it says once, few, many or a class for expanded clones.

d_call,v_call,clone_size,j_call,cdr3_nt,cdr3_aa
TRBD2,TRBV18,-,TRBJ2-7,TGTGCCAGCTCACCACCCAGGACTAGCGGGGCCCACGAGCAGTACTTC,CASSPPRTSGAHEQYF
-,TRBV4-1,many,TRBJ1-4,TGCGCCAGCAGAGGACTGGGCGGTGGGAATGAAAAACTGTTTTTT,CASRGLGGGNEKLFF
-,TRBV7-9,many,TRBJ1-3,TGTGCCAGCAGCTACCGGGAGGAGCAATATTTT,CASSYREEQYF
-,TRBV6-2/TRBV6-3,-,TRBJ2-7,TGTGCCAGCAGTTACAGCTGGGGCACCTACGAGCAGTACTTC,CASSYSWGTYEQYF
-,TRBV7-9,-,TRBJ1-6,TGTGCCAGCAGCTTAGTAGCAGGGTCGGTTAATTCACCCCTCCACTTT,CASSLVAGSVNSPLHF
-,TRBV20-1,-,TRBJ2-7,TGCAGTGCTAGAGATAGCAGGGTCCGATACGAGCAGTACTTC,CSARDSRVRYEQYF
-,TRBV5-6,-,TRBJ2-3,TGTGCCAGCAGCTTGGAAACAGGCACAAGCACAGATACGCAGTATTTT,CASSLETGTSTDTQYF
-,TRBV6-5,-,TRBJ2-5,TGTGCCAGCAGTGACCTTCTAGAGACCCAGTACTTC,CASSDLLETQYF
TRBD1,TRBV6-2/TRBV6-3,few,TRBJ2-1,TGTGCCAGCAGTCCTGGGACAGGGTCGAAGTTCTTC,CASSPGTGSKFF
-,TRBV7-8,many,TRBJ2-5,TGTGCCAGCAGCTTCCAGGGAATGGAGACCCAGTACTTC,CASSFQGMETQYF
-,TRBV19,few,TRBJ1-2,TGTGCCAGTACCCACGGCCAGCGGCAAATTTATGGCTACACCTTC,CASTHGQRQIYGYTF
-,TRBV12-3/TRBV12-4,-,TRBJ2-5,TGTGCCAGCAGACTACTAGTGAAAGAGACCCAGTACTTC,CASRLLVKETQYF
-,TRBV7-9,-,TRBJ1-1,TGTGCCAGCAGAGGGCAGCAGGCTGAAGCTTTCTTT,CASRGQQAEAFF
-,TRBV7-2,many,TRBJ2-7,TGTGCCAGCAGCTCCTACCTTAGAAACGAGCAGTACTTC,CASSSYLRNEQYF
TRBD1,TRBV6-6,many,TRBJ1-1,TGTGCCAGCAGTTACTCAGGACAGGGCGGCACTGAAGCTTTCTTT,CASSYSGQGGTEAFF
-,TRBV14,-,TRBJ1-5,TGTGCCAGCAGCCAAGTGGGGGTAGGTCAGCCCCAGCATTTT,CASSQVGVGQPQHF
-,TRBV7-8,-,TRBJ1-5,TGTGCCAGCACCTCGGGGGGAAAGCAGCCCCAGCATTTT,CASTSGGKQPQHF
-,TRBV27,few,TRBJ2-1,TGTGCCAGCAGCACCTTCCGGGACCACTCTAATGAGCAGTTCTTC,CASSTFRDHSNEQFF
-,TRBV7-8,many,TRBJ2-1,TGTGCCAGCAGCTTAGTAGGGGCAGGGATAAACAATGAGCAGTTCTTC,CASSLVGAGINNEQFF
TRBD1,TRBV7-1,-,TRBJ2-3,TGTGCCAGCAGCACGTCAGGGGGCTCAGGTACAGATACGCAGTATTTT,CASSTSGGSGTDTQYF
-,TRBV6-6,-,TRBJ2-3,TGTGCCAGCAGAAACGGGGGCACAGATACTCAGTATTTT,CASRNGGTDTQYF
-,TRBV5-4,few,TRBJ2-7,TGTGCCAGCAGCTTGGGGGGGGCAGGATTCTACGAGCAGTACTTC,CASSLGGAGFYEQYF
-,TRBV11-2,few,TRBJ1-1,TGTGCCAGCAGCTTAGCTCGGGCGGGGGGAGGTGAAGCTTTCTTT,CASSLARAGGGEAFF
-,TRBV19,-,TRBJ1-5,TGTGCCAGTAGTATGGGGACCAGGGGAAGCAATCAGCCCCAGCATTTT,CASSMGTRGSNQPQHF
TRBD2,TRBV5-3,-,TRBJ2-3,TGTGCCAGCAGCTTGACGGGGGGGGCCTCAGATACGAAGTCTTTT,CASSLTGGASDTKSF
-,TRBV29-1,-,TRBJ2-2,TGCAGCGTTTCCCTGGACAAATACACCGGGGAGCTGTTTTTT,CSVSLDKYTGELFF
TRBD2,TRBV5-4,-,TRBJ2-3,TGTGCCAGCAGCTTGGTGGGGGCGGGGGGACTACCAGATACGCAGTATTTT,CASSLVGAGGLPDTQYF
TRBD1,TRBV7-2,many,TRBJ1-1,TGTGCCAGCAGCACCCAGGACAGGGTACGCACTGAAGCTTTCTTT,CASSTQDRVRTEAFF
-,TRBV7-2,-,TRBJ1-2,TGTGCAAGCGGTAAAGCGATCTATGGCTCCACCTTC,CASGKAIYGSTF
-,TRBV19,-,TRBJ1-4,TGTGCCAGTAGTATTCCAGCTAATGAAAAACTGTTTTTT,CASSIPANEKLFF
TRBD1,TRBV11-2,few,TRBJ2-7,TGTGCCAGCAGCATTGTCTCCGGACAGGCCGCCTACGAGCAGTACTTC,CASSIVSGQAAYEQYF
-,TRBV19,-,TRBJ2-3,TGTGCCAGTAGTAGGGTGGGATTAAACACAGATACGCAGTATTTT,CASSRVGLNTDTQYF
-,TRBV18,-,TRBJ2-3,TGTGCCAGCTCACCCGTTCGGAGCACAGATACGCAGTATTTT,CASSPVRSTDTQYF
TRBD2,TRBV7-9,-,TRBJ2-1,TGTGCCAGCAGCGTAGGAGCGGGGGGGCAGATCTATGAGCAGTTCTTC,CASSVGAGGQIYEQFF
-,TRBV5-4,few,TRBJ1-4,TGTGCCAGCAGCCCCCCCGGGGGCCCTAGTGAAAAACTGTTTTTT,CASSPPGGPSEKLFF
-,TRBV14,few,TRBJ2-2,TGTGCCAGCAGCCAAGCAGGGTTCGCCGGGGAGCTGTTTTTT,CASSQAGFAGELFF
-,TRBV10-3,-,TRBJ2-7,TGTGCCATCAGTGACCTCTACGAGCAGTACTTC,CAISDLYEQYF
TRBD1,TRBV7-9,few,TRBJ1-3,TGTGCCAGCAGCGGCCACAGGGGGCTATCGGGAAACACCATATATTTT,CASSGHRGLSGNTIYF
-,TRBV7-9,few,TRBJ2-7,TGTGCCAGCAGAAGTGAAGGATCCTACGAGCAGTACTTC,CASRSEGSYEQYF
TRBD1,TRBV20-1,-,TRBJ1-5,TGCAGTGCTATCGCACAGGGGGCATATAGCAATCAGCCCAAGCATTTT,CSAIAQGAYSNQPKHF
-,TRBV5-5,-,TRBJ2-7,TGTGCCAGCAGCTTGGGGTTTGGTAACTACGAGCAGTACTTC,CASSLGFGNYEQYF
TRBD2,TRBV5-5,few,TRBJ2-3,TGTGCCAGCAGCTTGGCGGCGGGGGGGCCGACCGGCACAGATACGCAGTATTTT,CASSLAAGGPTGTDTQYF
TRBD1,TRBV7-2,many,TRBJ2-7,TGTGCCAGCAGCTTGGGACAGGGTGGACCCTACGAGCAGTACTTC,CASSLGQGGPYEQYF
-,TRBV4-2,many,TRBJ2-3,TGTGCCAGCAGCCAAGAGACGCCTCCACGCACAGATACGCAGTATTTT,CASSQETPPRTDTQYF
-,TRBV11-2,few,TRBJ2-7,TGTGCCAGCAGCCCCTATAGGTTAGAGCAGTACTTC,CASSPYRLEQYF
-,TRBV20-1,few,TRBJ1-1,TGCAGTGCTAGAGAGCACAGTGTTAGCACTGAAGCTTTCTTT,CSAREHSVSTEAFF
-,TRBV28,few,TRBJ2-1,TGTGCCAGCACCATCGAGGGCAACAATGAGCAGTTCTTC,CASTIEGNNEQFF
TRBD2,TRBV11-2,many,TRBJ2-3,TGTGCCAGCAGCTCACCCCCCTTAGCGGGGTCTACAGATACGCAGTATTTT,CASSSPPLAGSTDTQYF
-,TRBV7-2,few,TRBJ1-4,TGTGCCAGCAGCTTAGACAGGACACTGTTTTTT,CASSLDRTLFF
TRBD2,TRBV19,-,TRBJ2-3,TGTGCCAGTAGTAACCTCGGGACTACCACTAGCACAGATACGCAGTATTTT,CASSNLGTTTSTDTQYF
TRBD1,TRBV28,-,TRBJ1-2,TGTGCCAGCAGGCTAACAGGGGGGGCCAACTATGGCTACACCTTC,CASRLTGGANYGYTF
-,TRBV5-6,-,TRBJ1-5,TGTGCCAGCAGCCCGGAGGGGGGCGTCAATCAGCCCCAGCCTTTT,CASSPEGGVNQPQPF